A selection of T cell receptor beta chains follows, all from one sample in a study of blood T cell repertoires in COVID-19. Only in-frame clones appear in the TCRdb table, and some are missing; sequencing was by immunoSEQ multiplex PCR. The sample comprises about 150,000 clones, about 80% of which are singletons, and approximately 30% rests with the top ten. The sequencing input was peripheral blood. Receptors originate from an older woman with acute or convalescent COVID-19. Both conserved end residues are part of each CDR3. Fields, in order: V gene, J gene, clone size, D gene, CDR3 protein. The D gene is left open where the match is weak. Part of the rows lack a size; the others show once, few, many or a class for expanded clones.

>TRBV28|TRBJ1-5|-|TRBD1
CASSDRVVYQPQHF
>TRBV18|TRBJ2-7|few|TRBD1
CASSPTTGGRYEQYF
>TRBV18|TRBJ1-5|-|-
CASSRDISNQPQHF
>TRBV27|TRBJ2-7|few|-
CASRLGLYSYEQYF
>TRBV14|TRBJ2-1|-|-
CASSPQGYEQFF
>TRBV5-4|TRBJ1-6|few|TRBD1
CASSRVTGGTSYNSPLHF
>TRBV5-1|TRBJ1-1|once|TRBD1
CASGGTGGESGRNTEAFF
>TRBV2|TRBJ2-1|-|-
CASSVEEPYNEQFF
>TRBV19|TRBJ2-3|-|-
CASSIAGTDTQYF
>TRBV29-1|TRBJ1-1|-|TRBD1
CSVSDRGGTNTEAFF
>TRBV10-1|TRBJ2-2|-|-
CASSLGVPGELFF
>TRBV5-6|TRBJ1-2|few|TRBD1
CASTSPETGIYGYTF
>TRBV5-1|TRBJ1-4|few|TRBD1
CASNPGQGFNEKLFF
>TRBV9|TRBJ1-4|-|-
CASSALTPRGNEKLFF